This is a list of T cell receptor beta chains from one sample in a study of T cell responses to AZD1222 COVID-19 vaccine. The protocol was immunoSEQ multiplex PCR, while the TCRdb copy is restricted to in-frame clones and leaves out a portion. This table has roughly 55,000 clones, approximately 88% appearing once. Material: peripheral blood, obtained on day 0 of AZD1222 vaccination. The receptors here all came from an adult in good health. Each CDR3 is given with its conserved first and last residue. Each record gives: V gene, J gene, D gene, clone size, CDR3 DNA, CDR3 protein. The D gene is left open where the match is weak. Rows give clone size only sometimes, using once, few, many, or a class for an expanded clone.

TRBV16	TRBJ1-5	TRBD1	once	TGTGCCAGCAGCCAATCTCTTCCCGGGACAGGGGTTACCTATAGCAATCAGCCCCAGCATTTT	CASSQSLPGTGVTYSNQPQHF
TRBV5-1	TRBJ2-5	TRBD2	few	TGCGCCAGCAGCTTGGGAGGACTAGCGGGAGGGCCTTTGGGTGAGACCCAGTACTTC	CASSLGGLAGGPLGETQYF
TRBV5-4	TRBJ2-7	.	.	TGTGCCAGCAGCGCAAACTATCCCCCCTACGAGCAGTACTTC	CASSANYPPYEQYF
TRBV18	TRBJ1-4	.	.	TGTGCCAGCAAGTCCGGGGTAACTAATGAAAAACTGTTTTTT	CASKSGVTNEKLFF
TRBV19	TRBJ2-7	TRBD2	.	TGTGCCAGTAGTCAGGGACTAGCGGGACCCTCCTACGAGCAGTACTTC	CASSQGLAGPSYEQYF
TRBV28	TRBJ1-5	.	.	TGTGCCACCGCCGGGGGGGGAGGTCAGCCCCAGCATTTT	CATAGGGGQPQHF
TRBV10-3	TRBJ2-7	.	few	TGTGCCATCGCTCGGACAGATAGCTCCTACGAGCAGTACTTC	CAIARTDSSYEQYF
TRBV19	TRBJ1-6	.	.	TGTGCCAGTAGTATTGTTGGGAGAAATTCACCCCTCCACTTT	CASSIVGRNSPLHF
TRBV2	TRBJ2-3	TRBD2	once	TGTGCCAGCGCGGGAGGGAGTGACACAGATACGCAGTATTTT	CASAGGSDTDTQYF
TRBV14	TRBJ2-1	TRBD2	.	TGTGCCAGCAGCCAAGAAGGTCTCGGACTAGCTCGCAATGAGCAGTTCTTC	CASSQEGLGLARNEQFF
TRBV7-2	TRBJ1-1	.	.	TGTGCCAGCAGCAGGGGGATGGGGAACACTGAAGCTTTCTTT	CASSRGMGNTEAFF
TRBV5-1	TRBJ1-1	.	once	TGCGCCAGCAGCCCCGAGGCGGGTGGGACTGAAGCTTTCTTT	CASSPEAGGTEAFF
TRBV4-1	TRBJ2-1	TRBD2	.	TGCGCCAGCAGCTCCTATAGCGGGAGCTCCTACAATGAGCAGTTCTTC	CASSSYSGSSYNEQFF
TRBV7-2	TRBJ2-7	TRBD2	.	TGTGCCAGCAGCTCTTGGGGGGGGAACTCCTACGAGCAGTACTTC	CASSSWGGNSYEQYF
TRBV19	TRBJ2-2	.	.	TGTGCCAGTACTCTCGGGACAAACACCGGGGAGCTGTTTTTT	CASTLGTNTGELFF
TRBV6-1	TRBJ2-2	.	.	TGTGCCAGCAGTGACACAGGGAGGGCGACCGGGGAGCTGTTTTTT	CASSDTGRATGELFF
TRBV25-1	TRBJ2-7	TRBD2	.	TGTGCCAGCACGGGGGTCTCGGGACTAGGGGAGCAGTACTTC	CASTGVSGLGEQYF
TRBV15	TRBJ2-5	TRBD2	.	TGTGCCACCAGCAGAGATACTAGCGTACAGGAGACCCAGTACTTC	CATSRDTSVQETQYF
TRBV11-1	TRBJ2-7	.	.	TGTGCCAGCAGCTTATATGGCAGAGGTTACGAGCAGTACTTC	CASSLYGRGYEQYF
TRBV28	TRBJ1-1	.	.	TGTGCCAGCAGTTTATCAACCACCTACACTGAAGCTTTCTTT	CASSLSTTYTEAFF
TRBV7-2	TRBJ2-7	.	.	TGTGCCAGCCGTAGTCGGGGTCACTACGAGCAGTACTTC	CASRSRGHYEQYF
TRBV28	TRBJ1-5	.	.	TGTGCCAGCAGTTTAGGGGCAGGGCACAATCAGCCCCAGCATTTT	CASSLGAGHNQPQHF
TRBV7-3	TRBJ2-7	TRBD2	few	TGTGCCAGCAGCCAAACTAGCGGGAGCAGCGAGCAGTACTTC	CASSQTSGSSEQYF
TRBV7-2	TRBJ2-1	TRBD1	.	TGTGCCAGCAGCATAACAGGGGGTTTTGTCAATGAGCAGTTCTTC	CASSITGGFVNEQFF
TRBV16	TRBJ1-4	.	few	TGTGCCAGCAAAAAAACCCGGGAGGTGGATAATGAAAAACTGTTTTTT	CASKKTREVDNEKLFF
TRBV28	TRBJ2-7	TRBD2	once	TGTGCCAGCAGTCCCTCTAGCGGGCGTTTGAGGTACGAGCAGTACTTC	CASSPSSGRLRYEQYF
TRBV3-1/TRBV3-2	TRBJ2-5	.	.	TGTGCCAGCAGCCAAGACCCAGGGGTAGAGACCCAGTACTTC	CASSQDPGVETQYF
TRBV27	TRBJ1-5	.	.	TGTGCCAGCAGTTCCCTCGTCGGTAGCAATCAGCCCCAGCATTTT	CASSSLVGSNQPQHF
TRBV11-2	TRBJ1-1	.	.	TGTGCCAGCAGCTTCCAGGGGCCGGGAAACACTGAAGCTTTCTTT	CASSFQGPGNTEAFF
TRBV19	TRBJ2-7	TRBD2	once	TGTGCCAGTAGTATCCGAGGAACTAGCGGGGATTCCTACGAGCAGTACTTC	CASSIRGTSGDSYEQYF
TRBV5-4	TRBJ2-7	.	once	TGTGCCAGCAGCACGGACTCCTACGAGCAGTACTTC	CASSTDSYEQYF
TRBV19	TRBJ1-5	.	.	TGTGCCAGTAGTAACCTTGGGGGCCCCAATCAGCCCCAGCATTTT	CASSNLGGPNQPQHF
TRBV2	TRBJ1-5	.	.	TGTGCCAGCAGTGGGGGAGGACTCCGGGACATCCATCAGCCCCAGCATTTT	CASSGGGLRDIHQPQHF